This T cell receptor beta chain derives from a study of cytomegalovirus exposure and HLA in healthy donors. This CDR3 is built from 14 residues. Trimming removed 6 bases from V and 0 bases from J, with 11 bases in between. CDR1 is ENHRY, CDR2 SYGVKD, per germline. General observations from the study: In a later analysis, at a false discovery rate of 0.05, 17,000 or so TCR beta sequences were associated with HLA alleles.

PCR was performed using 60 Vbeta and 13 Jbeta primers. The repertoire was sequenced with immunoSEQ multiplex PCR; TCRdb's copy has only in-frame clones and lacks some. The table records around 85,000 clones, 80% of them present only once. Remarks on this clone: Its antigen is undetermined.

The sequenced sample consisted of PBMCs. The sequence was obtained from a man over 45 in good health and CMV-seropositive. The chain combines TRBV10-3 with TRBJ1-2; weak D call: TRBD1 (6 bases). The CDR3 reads CAIRPQGSNYGYTF. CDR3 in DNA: TGTGCCATCAGGCCCCAGGGGTCTAACTATGGCTACACCTTC.